The clone carrying this T cell receptor beta chain was detected ten times or more. The CDR3 is 12 amino acids. The germline CDR1 and CDR2 sequences are SGHAT and FQNNGV. V lost 6 bases and J lost 8, with 11 bases in between. The CDR3 regions of TCR beta were amplified from RNA transcripts. First-round RT-PCR targeting the TCR CDR3 was performed with the HTBI primer set. Via MiXCR, TCRdb re-called the multiplex PCR reads, giving one row per CDR3 protein. Of approximately 520,000 distinct CDR3 sequences in the sample, around a quarter are singletons; the top ten hold 11%. These data come from a study of T cells in Graves' hyperthyroidism and ophthalmopathy. Diagnosing involved the use of clinical symptoms, serum thyroxine and TRAb, thyroid ultrasound and orbital computed tomography. Source material for PBMCs was about 10 ml fresh peripheral blood.

The chain uses TRBV11-2 and TRBJ1-5; D gene uncertain. The sequenced sample consisted of blood. This clonotype was obtained from a woman aged 25 to 45 with Graves' ophthalmopathy. CDR3 loop: CASSRNAEPQHF. The CDR3 coding sequence is TGTGCCAGCAGTCGAAACGCAGAGCCCCAGCATTTT.